This T cell receptor beta chain was captured by sequencing in a study of CD8+ T cells in alopecia areata. This clone has only a few counts. Antigen: not known. CDR3 length: 11 residues. CDR1 is SGDLS and CDR2 is YYNGEE in the germline V gene. V lost 4 bases, J lost 3 bases, and 5 bases lay in between. Regarding treatment: oral pan-JAK inhibitor, 5-10 mg twice daily. Sequencing used cDNA as its template, made by extracting RNA and reverse transcribing it. Only in-frame clones appear in the TCRdb table, and some are missing; sequencing was by immunoSEQ multiplex PCR. The data show about 64,000 clones, about 43% seen once. Overall study results and limits: A great number of expanded lesional clones endured in scalp and blood during tofacitinib. Lesional scalp displayed greater clonality than normal scalp, most notably in alopecia totalis/universalis.

The chain recombines TRBV9 with TRBJ2-7; no reliable D call. This TCR derives from a human donor with alopecia areata. The sequencing used CD8+ T cells sorted from blood, collected at approximately week 36, from a patient treated with tofacitinib. Here the CDR3 reads CASSSDYEQYF. The CDR3 nucleotides are TGTGCCAGCAGCTCCGACTACGAGCAGTACTTC.